This TCR beta chain was observed in a study of PD-1 blockade in classical Hodgkin lymphoma. Study-wide findings and caveats: Whereas CD4+ TCR diversity had risen significantly by C4D1, CD8+ TCR diversity had not. Patients who began taking nivolumab under 1 year after ASCT were left out. Although disease activity or prior therapy may be involved, causes of the repertoire differences remain undefined.

The time point denotes: cycle 4 day 1 (C4D1), after 5 to 7 weeks of nivolumab. Every patient was affected by relapse after autologous stem cell transplantation, while exposure to brentuximab vedotin was not uniform. Repertoires were generated with immunoSEQ multiplex PCR, while TCRdb's copy carries only in-frame clones and drops some. The sample has 110,000 or so clones, around 90% seen once. On this clone itself: Its antigen is unidentified.

Trimming took 4 bases from V and 9 from J; bases not matched to a gene: 13. The CDR3 runs to 15 residues. Per the germline V gene, CDR1 is SQVTM and CDR2 is ANQGSEA. V is TRBV29-1 and J is TRBJ2-1; TRBD2 matches at 9 bases. This receptor was identified in a human donor with classical Hodgkin lymphoma. Sample: peripheral blood mononuclear cells (PBMCs), taken before the fourth cycle of nivolumab. The CDR3 sequence is CSVVSVLAGLGEQFF. The CDR3 DNA sequence: TGCAGCGTTGTGTCTGTGCTAGCGGGATTGGGTGAGCAGTTCTTC.